The following is a TCR beta chain sequence with its context. The data originate from a study of shared clonotypes between healthy human individuals. Researchers divided each subset's genomic DNA evenly across several immunoSEQ plates. Produced via immunoSEQ multiplex PCR; TCRdb's table is partial and in-frame only. The sample gives about 480,000 clones, roughly 85% of which show up once; around an eighth is in the top ten. The material sequenced was PBMCs. This TCR derives from a middle-aged woman in good health. Some clones in this sample may be carry-over from other donors' samples.

In DNA form, the CDR3 reads TGCGCCAGCAGCTTGGGTACGGGAGGGTTTTCCGATGAGCAGTTCTTC. Amino acids: CASSLGTGGFSDEQFF. The chain links TRBV5-1 to TRBJ2-1; TRBD2 agrees at 8 bases. After removal of 0 bases from V and 8 bases from J, the junction contained 10 bases not matched to a gene. Looked up from germline, CDR1 is SGHRS and CDR2 is YFSETQ. CDR3 size: 16 residues. Together with reference TRBV5-1 and TRBJ2-1, the CDR3 gives the full variable domain: KAGVTQTPRYLIKTRGQQVTLSCSPISGHRSVSWYQQTPGQGLQFLFEYFSETQRNKGNFPGRFSGRQFSNSRSEMNVSTLELGDSALYLCASSLGTGGFSDEQFFGPGTRLTVL.